The clone carrying this TCR beta chain is hyperexpanded. These data come from a study of T cells in localized non-small cell lung cancer. CDR1 KGHSH and CDR2 LQKENI come from the germline V gene. The CDR3 loop spans 18 amino acids. The J segment lost 0 bases and the V segment lost 6 bases, leaving 13 bases of the junction unmatched. Assay used: immunoSEQ multiplex PCR; TCRdb lists only in-frame clones, some missing. Of some 2,000 clones in the sample, about a third were seen once. This receptor was obtained from a male donor older than 55 with stage II lung adenocarcinoma. The chain has TRBV18 and TRBJ2-7; 11 nucleotides line up with TRBD2. Material: lung tumor tissue, obtained before any cancer treatment. CDR3 protein: CASSYAGTSGPSSYEQYF. The CDR3 DNA follows: TGTGCCAGCTCTTACGCCGGGACTAGCGGCCCCTCCTCCTACGAGCAGTACTTC.